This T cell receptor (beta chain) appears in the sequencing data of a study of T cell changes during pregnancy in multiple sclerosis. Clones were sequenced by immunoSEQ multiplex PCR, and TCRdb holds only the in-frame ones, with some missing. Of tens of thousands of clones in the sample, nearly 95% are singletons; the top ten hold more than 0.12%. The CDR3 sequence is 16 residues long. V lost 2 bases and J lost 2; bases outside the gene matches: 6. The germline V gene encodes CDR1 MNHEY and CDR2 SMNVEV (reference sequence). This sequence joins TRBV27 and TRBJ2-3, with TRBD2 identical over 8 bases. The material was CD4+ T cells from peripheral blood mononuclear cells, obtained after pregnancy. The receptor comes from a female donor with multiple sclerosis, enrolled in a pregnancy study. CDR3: CASSLNAGGPTDTQYF. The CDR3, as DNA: TGTGCCAGCAGTTTAAATGCGGGAGGACCCACAGATACGCAGTATTTT.